The 6 T cell receptor beta chains in this list originate from one sample, sequenced in a study of cytomegalovirus exposure and HLA in healthy donors (TCRdb year 2017). The library was prepared using the immunoSEQ multiplex PCR assay. For the multiplex PCR, a mixture combining 60 forward primers for TCR Vbeta segments and 13 reverse primers for TCR Jbeta segments was used. Imported from immuneACCESS, the table was reduced by TCRdb to in-frame sequences with V and J called. These copies leave out some clones; in studies compared against another copy, an unresolved V gene accounts for under half, and the cause of the remainder is not known. Within this sample are some 150,000 clones, with less than 90% of them counted one time only. Roughly 4.8% of the sample belongs to the ten largest clones. Sequenced: PBMCs. Receptor source: a woman aged 45-60 years in good health and CMV-seropositive.

The chain has TRBV30 and TRBJ2-2; 14 bases agree with TRBD2. V shed 1 base and J 3 bases; nucleotides not matched to a gene: 16. The CDR3 runs to 21 residues. Germline values: CDR1 GTSNPN, CDR2 SVGIG (reference sequence). CDR3 coding DNA: TGTGCCTGGAGTGCCACAGTGAAGACTAGCGGGGGGGATAGGGACACCGGGGAGCTGTTTTTT. Protein sequence: CAWSATVKTSGGDRDTGELFF.

The gene calls are TRBV11-3 and TRBJ1-4; TRBD1 matches 7 bases. J was trimmed by 7 bases and V by 0 bases; bases with no gene match: 11. Germline V gene lookup returns CDR1 SGHNT and CDR2 YENEEA. CDR3 length: 17 residues. The CDR3 DNA reads TGTGCCAGCAGCTTAGAGGGACAGCCGATGAGGGGTGAAAAACTGTTTTTT. Encoded protein: CASSLEGQPMRGEKLFF. The whole variable domain, remainder taken from reference TRBV11-3 and TRBJ1-4, is EAGVVQSPRYKIIEKKQPVAFWCNPISGHNTLYWYLQNLGQGPELLIRYENEEAVDDSQLPKDRFSAERLKGVDSTLKIQPAELGDSAVYLCASSLEGQPMRGEKLFFGSGTQLSVL.

This chain joins TRBV7-8 and TRBJ2-7; 11 bases match TRBD2. The germline V gene encodes CDR1 SGHVS and CDR2 FQNEAQ. Losses at the gene ends were 0 bases for V and 2 bases for J; bases not matched to a gene: 6. The CDR3 spans 17 residues. CDR3 amino acids: CASSLAPGLAETYEQYF. CDR3 DNA: TGTGCCAGCAGCTTAGCTCCGGGACTAGCGGAAACCTACGAGCAGTACTTC.

The chain carries TRBV28 and TRBJ1-2; D gene unclear. Trimming took off 7 bases at V and 8 bases at J, with 17 bases between the two ends. Germline V lookup: CDR1 MDHEN, CDR2 SYDVKM. The CDR3 is 13 residues long. In DNA, the CDR3 is TGTGCCAGCACCCTAGGATCCCGGAGGGGCTACACCTTC. Translation: CASTLGSRRGYTF.

This rearrangement joins TRBV28 to TRBJ1-2, with a possible D match to TRBD1 (5 bases). Germline V lookup: CDR1 MDHEN, CDR2 SYDVKM. This CDR3 comprises 15 residues. The ends were cut back, 4 bases at V and 0 bases at J, with 12 bases in the middle. This CDR3 is CASSSPVRANYGYTF. The CDR3 DNA is TGTGCCAGCAGTTCACCCGTCAGGGCTAACTATGGCTACACCTTC.

The V and J genes are TRBV7-9 and TRBJ1-2; 10 bases fit TRBD1. V lost 4 bases to trimming and J lost 10 bases; unmatched junction nucleotides: 6. CDR3 length equals 13 residues. Germline V gene data show CDR1 as SEHNR and CDR2 as FQNEAQ (reference sequence). In nucleotides, the CDR3 is TGTGCCAGCAGCTCCGGGACAGGGGTACTCTACACCTTC. Encoded protein: CASSSGTGVLYTF. Looking up the rest from reference TRBV7-9 and TRBJ1-2 gives the full variable domain: DTGVSQNPRHKITKRGQNVTFRCDPISEHNRLYWYRQTLGQGPEFLTYFQNEAQLEKSRLLSDRFSAERPKGSFSTLEIQRTEQGDSAMYLCASSSGTGVLYTFGSGTRLTVV.